Reported below is one TCR beta chain. Its antigen is unidentified. This entry is derived from a study of T-cell memory formation after mild COVID-19. General study results and limits: The pre-infection memory compartment contained some responding clones, suggesting cross-reactive memory joined.

TCRdb processed the 5' RACE reads anew with MiXCR; each CDR3 protein has one entry. The data show 150,000 to 200,000 distinct CDR3 sequences, around 21% seen once. V was trimmed by 5 bases and J by 9 bases, leaving 17 bases between them. Germline CDR1 and CDR2: SEHNR and FQNEAQ (reference sequence). The CDR3 totals 14 residues. This clonotype was obtained from an adult woman who had mild COVID-19 (a few samples of this study predate the infection). Cell type and time point are not known. The genes are TRBV7-9 and TRBJ2-1; D call uncertain. Sequences were obtained from PBMCs or a T cell subset sorted from them (not recorded which). CDR3 sequence reads: CASSPTRPGGEQFF. In DNA form, the CDR3 reads TGTGCCAGCAGCCCCACCCGGCCGGGCGGTGAGCAGTTCTTC.